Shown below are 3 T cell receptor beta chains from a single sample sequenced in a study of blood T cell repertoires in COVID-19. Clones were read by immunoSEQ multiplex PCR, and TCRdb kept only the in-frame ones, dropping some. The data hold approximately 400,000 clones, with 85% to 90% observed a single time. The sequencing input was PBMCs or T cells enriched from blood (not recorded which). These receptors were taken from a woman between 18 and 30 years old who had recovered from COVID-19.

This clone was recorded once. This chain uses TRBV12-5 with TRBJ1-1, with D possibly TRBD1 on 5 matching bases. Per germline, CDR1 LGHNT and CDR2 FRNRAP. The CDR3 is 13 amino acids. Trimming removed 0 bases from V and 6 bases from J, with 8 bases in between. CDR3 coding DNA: TGTGCTAGTGGTTTGGTGGGGGGTGCTGAAGCTTTCTTT. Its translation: CASGLVGGAEAFF.

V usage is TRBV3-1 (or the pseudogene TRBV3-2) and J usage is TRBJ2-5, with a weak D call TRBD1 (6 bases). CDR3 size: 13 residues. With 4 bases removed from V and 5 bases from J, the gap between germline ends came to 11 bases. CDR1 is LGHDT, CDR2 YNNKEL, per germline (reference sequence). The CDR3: CASSLGTSETQYF. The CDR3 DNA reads TGTGCCAGCAGCCTAGGGACAAGTGAGACCCAGTACTTC.

In nucleotides, the CDR3 is TGTGCCAGCAGCTTAGGGGCAGGGACTAGCACCTACAATGAGCAGTTCTTC. It specifies CASSLGAGTSTYNEQFF. The rearrangement joins TRBV7-9 to TRBJ2-1; 9 bases are shared with TRBD2. This CDR3 has 17 amino acids. The germline V gene encodes CDR1 SEHNR and CDR2 FQNEAQ (reference sequence). V lost 1 base and J lost 2; bases outside the gene matches: 6.